The 10 T cell receptor beta chains reported below all come from one sample, sequenced in a study of CD8 T cells in ankylosing spondylitis. TCRdb recomputed calls from the 5' RACE reads with MiXCR, one row per CDR3 protein. Of under 200,000 distinct CDR3 sequences in the sample, around a tenth were seen once. Sequenced: blood, either unsorted or a sorted T cell fraction (not recorded which). Receptors were obtained from a male donor with ankylosing spondylitis or in good health (not recorded which).

This clonotype has ten or more counts. The CDR3 region is CASSQDFGQGSEKLFF. The DNA of the CDR3 is TGCGCCAGCAGCCAAGATTTTGGACAGGGGAGTGAAAAACTGTTTTTT. The chain links TRBV4-3 to TRBJ1-4; TRBD1 matches 9 bases. Germline values: CDR1 LGHNA, CDR2 YSLEER. The CDR3 is 16 residues long. V was pared by 0 bases and J by 7 bases, with 6 bases of the junction left unmatched.

Ten or more counts support this clonotype. The gene calls are TRBV20-1 and TRBJ2-2; 8 bases match TRBD2. The length of the CDR3 is 13 residues. With 3 bases clipped from V and 8 bases from J, the junction kept 5 bases outside the gene matches. CDR1 and CDR2 (germline): DFQATT, SNEGSKA (reference sequence). DNA of the CDR3: TGCAGTGCTAGTGGGACTAGGGGAGGGGAGCTGTTTTTT. This gives the protein CSASGTRGGELFF.

The chain carries TRBV15 and TRBJ1-1; the D is unclear. CDR1 and CDR2 (germline): LNHNV, YYDKDF (reference sequence). Trimming stripped 0 bases from V and 3 bases from J, with 5 bases between. The CDR3 consists of 13 residues. CDR3 DNA sequence: TGTGCCACCAGCAGAGAAGAGTACACTGAAGCTTTCTTT. Translation: CATSREEYTEAFF.

The genes are TRBV4-1 and TRBJ2-7, with a possible D match to TRBD2 (5 bases). Deletions cut 2 bases from V and 0 bases from J, with 11 bases between. The CDR3 has 15 amino acids. Germline V gene sequence: CDR1 MGHRA, CDR2 YSYEKL. The CDR3, as DNA: TGCGCCAGCAGCCAATCGAGCGGCCGCTCCTACGAGCAGTACTTC. Translating it yields CASSQSSGRSYEQYF.

This clonotype came up many times. This chain connects TRBV11-2 to TRBJ1-1; D gene ambiguous. The V end lost 5 bases, the J end lost 0 bases, and 10 bases lay between the germline ends. Germline V lookup: CDR1 SGHAT, CDR2 FQNNGV. The CDR3 contains 14 residues. The DNA for the CDR3 is TGTGCCAGCAGCCTTGGGAGTTTGAACACTGAAGCTTTCTTT. It codes for CASSLGSLNTEAFF.

In nucleotides, the CDR3 is TGTGCCAGCTCACCTGAGGGATATAGCAATCAGCCCCAGCATTTT. Its protein is CASSPEGYSNQPQHF. This chain joins TRBV18 and TRBJ1-5; the D is unclear. The V and J ends lost 3 bases and 0 bases respectively, with 9 bases between them. The CDR3 sequence is 15 residues long. Looked up from germline, CDR1 is KGHSH and CDR2 is LQKENI.

The chain is built from TRBV6-1 and TRBJ1-1; D is undetermined. Between the trimmed V and J ends, which lost 6 bases and 1 base, there was a span of 9 bases. The CDR3 sequence is 13 residues long. Germline V gene sequence: CDR1 MNHNS, CDR2 SASEGT. CDR3: CASRPTANTEAFF. Here the CDR3 DNA reads TGTGCCAGCAGGCCTACAGCGAACACTGAAGCTTTCTTT.

This clonotype has ten or more counts. V is TRBV9 and J is TRBJ1-4, with D perhaps TRBD1 (6 bases). The ends were cut back, 3 bases at V and 10 bases at J, with 22 bases in the middle. The V gene's germline CDR1 is SGDLS and CDR2 YYNGEE. This CDR3 is built from 16 residues. In DNA, the CDR3 is TGTGCCAGCAGCGCGGGACAACCTCCCTCCGGTGGAAAACTGTTTTTT. Encoded protein: CASSAGQPPSGGKLFF.

The chain uses TRBV11-1 and TRBJ2-5; D possibly corresponds to TRBD1 (5 bases). Trimming took off 0 bases at V and 5 bases at J, with 13 bases between the two ends. Germline CDR1 is SGHAT and CDR2 is FQDESV (reference sequence). The CDR3 runs to 15 residues. The CDR3: CASSLALGAGETQYF. The CDR3 region has the DNA TGTGCCAGCAGCTTAGCCTTAGGGGCCGGTGAGACCCAGTACTTC.

This clonotype was recorded a few times. The rearrangement joins TRBV5-1 to TRBJ2-1, with 12 nucleotides matching TRBD2. The CDR3 consists of 18 residues. Unmatched junction bases numbered 6, after V lost 0 bases and J lost 2 bases. Germline CDR1 SGHRS, CDR2 YFSETQ. DNA of the CDR3: TGCGCCAGCAGCTTGGCGACTAGCGGGAGACGGGCCTACAATGAGCAGTTCTTC. Encoded protein: CASSLATSGRRAYNEQFF.